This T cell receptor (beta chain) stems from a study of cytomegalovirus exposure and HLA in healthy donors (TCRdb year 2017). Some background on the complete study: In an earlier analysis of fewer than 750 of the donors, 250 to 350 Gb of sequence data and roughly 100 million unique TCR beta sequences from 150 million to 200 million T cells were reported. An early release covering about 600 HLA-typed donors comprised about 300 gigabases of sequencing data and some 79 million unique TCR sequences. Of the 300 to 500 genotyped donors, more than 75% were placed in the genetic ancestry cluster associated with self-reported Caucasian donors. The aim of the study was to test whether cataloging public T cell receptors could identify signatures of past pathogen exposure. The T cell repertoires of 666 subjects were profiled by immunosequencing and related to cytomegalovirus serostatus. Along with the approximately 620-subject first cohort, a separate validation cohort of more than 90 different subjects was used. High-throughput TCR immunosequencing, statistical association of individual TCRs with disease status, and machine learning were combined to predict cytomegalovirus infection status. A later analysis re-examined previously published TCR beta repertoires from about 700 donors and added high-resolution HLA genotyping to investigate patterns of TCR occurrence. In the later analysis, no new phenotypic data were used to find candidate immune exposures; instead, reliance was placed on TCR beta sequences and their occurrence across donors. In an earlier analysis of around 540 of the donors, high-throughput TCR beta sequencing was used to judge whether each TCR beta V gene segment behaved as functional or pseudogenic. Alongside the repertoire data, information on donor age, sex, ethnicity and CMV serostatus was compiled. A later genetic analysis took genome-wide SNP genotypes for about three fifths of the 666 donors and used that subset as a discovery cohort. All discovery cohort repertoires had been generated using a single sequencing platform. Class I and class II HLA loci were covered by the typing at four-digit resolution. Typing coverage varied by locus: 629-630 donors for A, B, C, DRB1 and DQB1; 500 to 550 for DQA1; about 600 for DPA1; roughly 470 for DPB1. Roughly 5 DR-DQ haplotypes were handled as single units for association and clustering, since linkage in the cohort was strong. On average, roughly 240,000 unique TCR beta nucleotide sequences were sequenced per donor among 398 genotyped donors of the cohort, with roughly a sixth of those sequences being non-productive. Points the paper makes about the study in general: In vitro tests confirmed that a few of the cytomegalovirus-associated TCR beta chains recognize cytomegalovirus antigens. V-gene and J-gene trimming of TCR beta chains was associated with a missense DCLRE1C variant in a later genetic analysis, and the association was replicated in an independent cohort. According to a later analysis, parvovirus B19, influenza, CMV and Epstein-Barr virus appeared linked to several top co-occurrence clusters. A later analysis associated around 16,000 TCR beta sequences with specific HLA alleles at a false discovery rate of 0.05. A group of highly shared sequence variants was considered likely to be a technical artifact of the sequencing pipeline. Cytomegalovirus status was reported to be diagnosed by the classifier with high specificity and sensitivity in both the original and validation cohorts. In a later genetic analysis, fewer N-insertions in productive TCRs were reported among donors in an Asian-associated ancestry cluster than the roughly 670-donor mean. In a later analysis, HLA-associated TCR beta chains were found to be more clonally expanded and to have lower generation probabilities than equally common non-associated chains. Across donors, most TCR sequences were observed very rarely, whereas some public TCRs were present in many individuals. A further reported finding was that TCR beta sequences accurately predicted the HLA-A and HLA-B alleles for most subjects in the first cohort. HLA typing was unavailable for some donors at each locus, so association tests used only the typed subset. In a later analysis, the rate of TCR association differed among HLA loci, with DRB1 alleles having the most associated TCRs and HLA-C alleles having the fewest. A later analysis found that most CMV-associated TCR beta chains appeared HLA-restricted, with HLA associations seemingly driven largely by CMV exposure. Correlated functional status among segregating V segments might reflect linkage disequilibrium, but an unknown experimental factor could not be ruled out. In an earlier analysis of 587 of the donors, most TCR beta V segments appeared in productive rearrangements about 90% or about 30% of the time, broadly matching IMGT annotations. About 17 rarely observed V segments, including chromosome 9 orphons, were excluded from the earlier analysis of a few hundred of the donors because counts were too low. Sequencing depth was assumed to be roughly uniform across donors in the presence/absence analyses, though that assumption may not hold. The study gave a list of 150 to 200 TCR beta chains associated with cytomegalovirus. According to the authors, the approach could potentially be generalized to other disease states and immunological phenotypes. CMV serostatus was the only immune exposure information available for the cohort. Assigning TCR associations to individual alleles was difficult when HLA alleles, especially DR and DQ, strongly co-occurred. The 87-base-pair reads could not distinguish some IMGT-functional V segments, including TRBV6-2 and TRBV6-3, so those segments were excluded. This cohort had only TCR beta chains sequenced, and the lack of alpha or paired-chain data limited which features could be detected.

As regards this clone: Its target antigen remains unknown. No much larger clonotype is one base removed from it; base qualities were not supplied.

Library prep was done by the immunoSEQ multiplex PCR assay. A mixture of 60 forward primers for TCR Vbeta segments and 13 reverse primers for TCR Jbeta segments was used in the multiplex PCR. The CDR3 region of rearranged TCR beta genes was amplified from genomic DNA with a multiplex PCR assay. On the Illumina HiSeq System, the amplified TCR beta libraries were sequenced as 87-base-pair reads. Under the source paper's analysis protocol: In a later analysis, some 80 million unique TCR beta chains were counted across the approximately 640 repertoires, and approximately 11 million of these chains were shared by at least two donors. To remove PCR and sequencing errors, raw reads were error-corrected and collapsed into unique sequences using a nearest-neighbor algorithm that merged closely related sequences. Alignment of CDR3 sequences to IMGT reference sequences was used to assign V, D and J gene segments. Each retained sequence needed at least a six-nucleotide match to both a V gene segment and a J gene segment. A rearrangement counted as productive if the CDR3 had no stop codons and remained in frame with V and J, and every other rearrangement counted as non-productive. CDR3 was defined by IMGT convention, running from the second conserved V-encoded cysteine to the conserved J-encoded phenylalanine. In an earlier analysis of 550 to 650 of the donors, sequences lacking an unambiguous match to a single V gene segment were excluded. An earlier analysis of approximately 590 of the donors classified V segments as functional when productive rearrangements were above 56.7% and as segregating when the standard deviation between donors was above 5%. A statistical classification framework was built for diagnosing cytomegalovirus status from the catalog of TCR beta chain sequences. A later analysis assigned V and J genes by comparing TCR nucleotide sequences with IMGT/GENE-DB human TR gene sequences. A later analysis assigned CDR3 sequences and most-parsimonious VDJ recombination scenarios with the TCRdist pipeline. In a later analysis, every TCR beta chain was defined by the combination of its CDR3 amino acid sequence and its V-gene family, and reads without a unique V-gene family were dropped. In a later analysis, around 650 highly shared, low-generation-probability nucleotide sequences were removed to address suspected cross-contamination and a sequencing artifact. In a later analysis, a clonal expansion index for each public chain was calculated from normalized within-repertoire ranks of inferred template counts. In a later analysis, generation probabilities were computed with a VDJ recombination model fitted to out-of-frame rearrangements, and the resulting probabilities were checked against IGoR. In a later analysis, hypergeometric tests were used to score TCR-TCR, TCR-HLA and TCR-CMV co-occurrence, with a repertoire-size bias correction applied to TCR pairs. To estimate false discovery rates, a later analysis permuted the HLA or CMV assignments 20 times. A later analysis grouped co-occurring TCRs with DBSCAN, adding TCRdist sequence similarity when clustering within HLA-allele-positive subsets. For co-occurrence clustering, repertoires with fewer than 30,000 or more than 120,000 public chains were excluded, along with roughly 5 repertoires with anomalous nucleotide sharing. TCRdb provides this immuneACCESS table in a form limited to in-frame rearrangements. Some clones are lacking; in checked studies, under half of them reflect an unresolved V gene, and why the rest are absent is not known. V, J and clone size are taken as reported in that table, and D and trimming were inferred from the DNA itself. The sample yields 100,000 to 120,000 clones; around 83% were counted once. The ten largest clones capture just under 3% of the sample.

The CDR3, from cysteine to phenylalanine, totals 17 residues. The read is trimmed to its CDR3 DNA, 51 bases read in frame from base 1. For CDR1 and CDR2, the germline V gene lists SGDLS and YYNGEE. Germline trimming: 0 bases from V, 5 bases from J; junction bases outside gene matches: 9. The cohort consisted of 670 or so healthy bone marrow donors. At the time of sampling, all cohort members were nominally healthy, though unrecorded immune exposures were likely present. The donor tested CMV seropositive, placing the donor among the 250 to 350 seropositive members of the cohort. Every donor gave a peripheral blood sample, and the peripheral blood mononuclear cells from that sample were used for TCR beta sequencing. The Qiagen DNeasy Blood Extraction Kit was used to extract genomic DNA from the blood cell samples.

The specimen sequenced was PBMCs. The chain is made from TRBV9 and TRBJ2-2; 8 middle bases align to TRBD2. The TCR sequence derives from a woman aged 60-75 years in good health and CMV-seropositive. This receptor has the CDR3 CASSVAPGTRSTGELFF. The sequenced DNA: TGTGCCAGCAGCGTAGCGCCCGGGACTAGGTCTACCGGGGAGCTGTTTTTT.